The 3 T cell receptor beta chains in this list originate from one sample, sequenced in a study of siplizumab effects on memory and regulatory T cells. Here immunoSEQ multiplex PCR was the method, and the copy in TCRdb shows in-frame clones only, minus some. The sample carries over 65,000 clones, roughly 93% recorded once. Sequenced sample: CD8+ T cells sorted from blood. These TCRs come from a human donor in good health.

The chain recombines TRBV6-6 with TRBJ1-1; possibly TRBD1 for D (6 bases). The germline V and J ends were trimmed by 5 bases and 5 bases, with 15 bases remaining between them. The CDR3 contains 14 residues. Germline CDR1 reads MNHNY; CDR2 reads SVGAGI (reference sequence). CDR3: CASSMGGAWTEAFF. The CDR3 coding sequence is TGTGCCAGCAGTATGGGGGGCGCATGGACTGAAGCTTTCTTT.

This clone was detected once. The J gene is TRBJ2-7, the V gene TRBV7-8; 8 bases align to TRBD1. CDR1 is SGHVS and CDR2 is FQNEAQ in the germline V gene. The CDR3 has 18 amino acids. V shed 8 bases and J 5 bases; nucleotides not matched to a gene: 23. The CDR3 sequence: CASRDRGNFVTLFDEQYF. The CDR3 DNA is TGTGCCAGCCGAGACAGGGGTAACTTCGTGACCTTATTCGACGAGCAGTACTTC.

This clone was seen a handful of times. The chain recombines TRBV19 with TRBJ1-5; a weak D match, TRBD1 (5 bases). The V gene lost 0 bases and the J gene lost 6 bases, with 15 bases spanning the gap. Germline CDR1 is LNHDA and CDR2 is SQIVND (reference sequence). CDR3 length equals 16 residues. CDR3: CASSIDPGGRVQPQHF. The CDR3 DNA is TGTGCCAGTAGTATAGATCCGGGGGGTAGGGTTCAGCCCCAGCATTTT.